This T cell receptor beta chain was identified in a study of blood T cell repertoires in COVID-19. Across the study: From the United States, Italy and Spain came samples of acute and convalescent COVID-19. The analysed material was cDNA or gDNA that came from T cells, B-cell-depleted T cells, or PBMCs.

This CDR3 comprises 16 residues. Trimming removed 5 bases from V and 5 bases from J; junction bases left unmatched: 13. Germline CDR1 SGHTA, CDR2 FQGNSA. In the authors' methods: Estimation of nucleated cell counts was performed using reference gene primer amplification. Profiled with immunoSEQ multiplex PCR; TCRdb holds only in-frame clones, not every one. That table supplies the V and J calls and clone size; D and trimming were determined from the DNA. The sample carries approximately 250,000 clones, 80% to 85% recorded once. Material: peripheral blood. The clonotype was recovered from a middle-aged woman who had recovered from COVID-19. V and J are TRBV7-2 and TRBJ2-5, with TRBD2 identical over 8 bases. In nucleotides, the CDR3 is TGTGCCAGCAGCCTACTGGGGAGCGGGGGTGTTGAGACCCAGTACTTC. It encodes CASSLLGSGGVETQYF.